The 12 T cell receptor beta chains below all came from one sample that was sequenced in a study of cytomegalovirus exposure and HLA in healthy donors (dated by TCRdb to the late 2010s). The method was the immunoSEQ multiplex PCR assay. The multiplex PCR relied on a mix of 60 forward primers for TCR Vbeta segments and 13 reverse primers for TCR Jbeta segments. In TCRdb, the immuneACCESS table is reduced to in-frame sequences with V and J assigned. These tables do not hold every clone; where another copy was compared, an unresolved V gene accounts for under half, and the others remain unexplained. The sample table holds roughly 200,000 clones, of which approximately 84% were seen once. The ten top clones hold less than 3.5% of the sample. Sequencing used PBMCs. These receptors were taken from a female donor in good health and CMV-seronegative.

The CDR3 coding sequence is TGTGCCAGTAGTTTAATAGCGGGAGGCGAGCAGTACTTC. It codes for CASSLIAGGEQYF. The chain recombines TRBV19 with TRBJ2-7; 10 bases are shared with TRBD2. CDR3 size: 13 residues. The V gene end was trimmed by 5 bases and the J gene end by 6 bases; junction bases not matched to a gene: 4. Per the germline V gene, CDR1 is LNHDA and CDR2 is SQIVND (reference sequence). Drawing the rest from reference TRBV19 and TRBJ2-7, the complete variable domain is DGGITQSPKYLFRKEGQNVTLSCEQNLNHDAMYWYRQDPGQGLRLIYYSQIVNDFQKGDIAEGYSVSREKKESFPLTVTSAQKNPTAFYLCASSLIAGGEQYFGPGTRLTVT.

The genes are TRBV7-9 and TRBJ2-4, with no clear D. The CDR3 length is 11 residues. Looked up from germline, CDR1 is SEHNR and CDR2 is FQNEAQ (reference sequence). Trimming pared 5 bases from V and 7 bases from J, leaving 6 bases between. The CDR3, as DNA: TGTGCCAGCAGCCTCTCGAACATTCAGTACTTC. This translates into CASSLSNIQYF. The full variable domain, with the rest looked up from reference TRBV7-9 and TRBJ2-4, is DTGVSQNPRHKITKRGQNVTFRCDPISEHNRLYWYRQTLGQGPEFLTYFQNEAQLEKSRLLSDRFSAERPKGSFSTLEIQRTEQGDSAMYLCASSLSNIQYFGAGTRLSVL.

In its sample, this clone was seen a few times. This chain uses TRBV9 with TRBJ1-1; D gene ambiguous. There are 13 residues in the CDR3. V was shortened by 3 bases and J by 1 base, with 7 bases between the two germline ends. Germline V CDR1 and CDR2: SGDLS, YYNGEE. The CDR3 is CASSATGNTEAFF. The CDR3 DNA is TGTGCCAGCAGCGCGACGGGGAACACTGAAGCTTTCTTT.

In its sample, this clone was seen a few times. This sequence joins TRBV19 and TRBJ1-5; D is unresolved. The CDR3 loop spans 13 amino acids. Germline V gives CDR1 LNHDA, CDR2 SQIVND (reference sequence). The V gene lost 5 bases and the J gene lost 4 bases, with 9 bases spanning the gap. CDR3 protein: CASSAQRNQPQHF. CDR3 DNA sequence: TGTGCCAGTAGTGCACAGAGAAATCAGCCCCAGCATTTT.

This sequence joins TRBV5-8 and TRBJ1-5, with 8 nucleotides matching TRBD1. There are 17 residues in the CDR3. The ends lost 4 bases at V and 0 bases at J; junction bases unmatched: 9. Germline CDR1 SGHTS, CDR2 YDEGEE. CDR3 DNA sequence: TGTGCCAGCAGCGTAGGACAGGGCGTTTATAGCAATCAGCCCCAGCATTTT. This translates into CASSVGQGVYSNQPQHF.

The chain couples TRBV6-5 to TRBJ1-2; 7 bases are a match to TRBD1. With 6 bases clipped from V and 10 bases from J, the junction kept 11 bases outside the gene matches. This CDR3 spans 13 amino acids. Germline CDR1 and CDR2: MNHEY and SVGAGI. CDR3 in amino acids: CASRQGQYHPYTF. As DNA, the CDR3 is TGTGCCAGCAGACAGGGACAGTACCATCCCTACACCTTC.

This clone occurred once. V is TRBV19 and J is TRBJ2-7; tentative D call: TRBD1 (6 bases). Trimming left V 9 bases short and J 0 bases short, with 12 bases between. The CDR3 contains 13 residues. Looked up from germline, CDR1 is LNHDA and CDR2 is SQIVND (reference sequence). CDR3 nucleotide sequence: TGTGCCAGGGTTCAGACAGGCTCCTACGAGCAGTACTTC. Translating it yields CARVQTGSYEQYF.

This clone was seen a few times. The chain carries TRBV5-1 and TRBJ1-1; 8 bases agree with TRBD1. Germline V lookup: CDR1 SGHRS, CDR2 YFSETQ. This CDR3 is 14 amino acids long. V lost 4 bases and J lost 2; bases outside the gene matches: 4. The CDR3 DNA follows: TGCGCCAGCAGCAAAGGGACAGGCAACACTGAAGCTTTCTTT. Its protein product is CASSKGTGNTEAFF. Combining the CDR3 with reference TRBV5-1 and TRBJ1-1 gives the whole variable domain KAGVTQTPRYLIKTRGQQVTLSCSPISGHRSVSWYQQTPGQGLQFLFEYFSETQRNKGNFPGRFSGRQFSNSRSEMNVSTLELGDSALYLCASSKGTGNTEAFFGQGTRLTVV.

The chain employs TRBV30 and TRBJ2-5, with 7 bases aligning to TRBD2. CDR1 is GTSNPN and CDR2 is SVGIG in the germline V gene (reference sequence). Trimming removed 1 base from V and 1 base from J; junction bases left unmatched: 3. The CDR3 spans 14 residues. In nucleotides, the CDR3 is TGTGCCTGGAGTGCGGCGGGGGTCCAAGAGACCCAGTACTTC. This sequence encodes CAWSAAGVQETQYF.

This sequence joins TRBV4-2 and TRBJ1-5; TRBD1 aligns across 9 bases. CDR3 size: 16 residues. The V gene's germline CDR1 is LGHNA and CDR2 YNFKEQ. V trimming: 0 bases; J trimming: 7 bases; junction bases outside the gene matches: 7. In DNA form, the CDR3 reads TGTGCCAGCAGCCAAGATCCGGGACAGGGTGGGCAGCCCCAGCATTTT. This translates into CASSQDPGQGGQPQHF.

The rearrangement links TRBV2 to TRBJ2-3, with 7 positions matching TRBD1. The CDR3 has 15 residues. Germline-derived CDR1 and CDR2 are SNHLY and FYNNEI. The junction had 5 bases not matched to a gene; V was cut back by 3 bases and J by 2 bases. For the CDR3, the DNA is TGTGCCAGCAGTGATGGGACAGAATACACAGATACGCAGTATTTT. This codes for CASSDGTEYTDTQYF.

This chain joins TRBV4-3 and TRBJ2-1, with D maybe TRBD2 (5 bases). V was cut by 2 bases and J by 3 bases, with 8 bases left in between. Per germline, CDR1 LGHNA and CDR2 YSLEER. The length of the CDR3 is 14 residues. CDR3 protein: CASSQQTIYNEQFF. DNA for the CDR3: TGCGCCAGCAGCCAACAGACTATCTACAATGAGCAGTTCTTC.